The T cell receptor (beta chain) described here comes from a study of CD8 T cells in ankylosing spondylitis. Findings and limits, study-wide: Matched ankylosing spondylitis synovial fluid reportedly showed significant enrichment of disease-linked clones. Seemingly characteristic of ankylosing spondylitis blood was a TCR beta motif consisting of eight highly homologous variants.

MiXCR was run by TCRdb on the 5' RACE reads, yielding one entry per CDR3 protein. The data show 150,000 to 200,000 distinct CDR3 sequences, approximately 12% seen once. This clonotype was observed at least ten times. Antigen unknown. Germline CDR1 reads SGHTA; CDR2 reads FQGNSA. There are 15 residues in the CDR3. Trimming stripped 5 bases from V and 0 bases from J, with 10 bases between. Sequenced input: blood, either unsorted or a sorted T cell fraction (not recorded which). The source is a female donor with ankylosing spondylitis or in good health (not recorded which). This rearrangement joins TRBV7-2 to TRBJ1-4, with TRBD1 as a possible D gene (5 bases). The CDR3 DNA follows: TGTGCCAGCAGCAGAGACAGTGCAACTAATGAAAAACTGTTTTTT. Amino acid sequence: CASSRDSATNEKLFF.